Listed here are 11 T cell receptor beta chains from one sample, sequenced in a study of beta chain features in type 1 diabetes. General observations from the study: Shorter TCRB CDR3s, moderately but significantly so, were found in Type 1 diabetes patients in all four CD4+ subsets.

No antigen is known for these receptors. Every isolated RNA sample was fully reverse transcribed, so sequencing captured expressed TCRB transcripts. This table comes from immunoSEQ multiplex PCR, and its TCRdb copy is limited to in-frame clones, with some not included. The sample contains around 260,000 clones, about 23% of which appear only once. Sequencing was done on a sample of naive CD4+ T cells from blood. All receptors come from a woman aged 25 to 39 with type 1 diabetes.

Details on this clone: Other DNA sequences from this sample encode an identical CDR3 as well. The V and J genes are TRBV19 and TRBJ2-2; 8 bases are a match to TRBD1. CDR3 length: 14 residues. Germline V gene data show CDR1 as LNHDA and CDR2 as SQIVND (reference sequence). J gave up 4 bases and V 3 bases, and 1 base lay outside the gene matches. The CDR3 sequence: CASSIQGATGELFF. CDR3 sequence (DNA): TGTGCCAGTAGTATCCAGGGGGCCACCGGGGAGCTGTTTTTT. Full variable domain (outside the CDR3, taken from reference TRBV19 and TRBJ2-2): DGGITQSPKYLFRKEGQNVTLSCEQNLNHDAMYWYRQDPGQGLRLIYYSQIVNDFQKGDIAEGYSVSREKKESFPLTVTSAQKNPTAFYLCASSIQGATGELFFGEGSRLTVL.

This clone has only a few counts. The J gene is TRBJ2-1, the V gene TRBV4-1; 10 nucleotides agree with TRBD2. Germline CDR1 reads MGHRA; CDR2 reads YSYEKL. CDR3 size: 16 residues. With V trimmed by 1 base and J by 7 bases, 7 bases remained unmatched. CDR3 protein: CASSQASPSGGNEQFF. In nucleotides, the CDR3 is TGCGCCAGCAGCCAAGCGTCTCCTAGCGGGGGTAATGAGCAGTTCTTC.

This chain connects TRBV18 to TRBJ1-4; the D gene is possibly TRBD1 (6 bases). Germline lookup yields CDR1 KGHSH and CDR2 LQKENI. Trimming took off 5 bases at V and 0 bases at J, with 10 bases between the two ends. The CDR3 spans 15 residues. DNA for the CDR3: TGTGCCAGCTCATCGGACAGAGCAACTAATGAAAAACTGTTTTTT. This codes for CASSSDRATNEKLFF.

The chain combines TRBV4-1 with TRBJ2-5; 7 nucleotides line up with TRBD1. Germline CDR1 MGHRA, CDR2 YSYEKL. The CDR3 is made up of 17 amino acids. J gave up 5 bases and V 2 bases, and 14 bases lay outside the gene matches. CDR3 amino acids: CASSQPPPRTGGETQYF. CDR3 bases: TGCGCCAGCAGCCAACCCCCACCAAGGACAGGTGGGGAGACCCAGTACTTC.

This clone was detected a few times. The V gene is TRBV19, the J gene TRBJ2-7; TRBD2 is a possible D gene (6 bases). Germline V gene data show CDR1 as LNHDA and CDR2 as SQIVND (reference sequence). V was clipped by 5 bases and J by 1 base, with 12 bases between them. The CDR3 has 14 residues. CDR3 in amino acids: CASSSGLFSYEQYF. For the CDR3, the DNA is TGTGCCAGTAGTTCGGGACTTTTTTCCTACGAGCAGTACTTC.

The chain is built from TRBV13 and TRBJ2-5; 10 nucleotides line up with TRBD2. The length of the CDR3 is 15 residues. V lost 2 bases and J lost 5; bases outside the gene matches: 5. Per germline, CDR1 PRHDT and CDR2 FYEKMQ (reference sequence). The DNA for the CDR3 is TGTGCCAGCAGCTTACGGCTAGCGGGAGTGGAGACCCAGTACTTC. It yields the protein CASSLRLAGVETQYF.

The CDR3 is CASSLGTGGVASGYTF. CDR3 bases: TGTGCCAGCAGCTTGGGAACGGGGGGGGTTGCAAGTGGCTACACCTTC. J is TRBJ1-2 and V is TRBV5-6; possibly TRBD1 for D (5 bases). The germline gives CDR1 SGHDT, CDR2 YYEEEE. This CDR3 region has 16 residues. Trimming removed 0 bases from V and 7 bases from J, with 19 bases in between.

This clone came up a few times. This chain connects TRBV7-3 to TRBJ2-1; TRBD2 might be the D (6 bases). The CDR3 consists of 13 residues. Germline V CDR1 and CDR2: SGHTA, FQGTGA. V dropped 5 bases and J dropped 12 bases, with 17 bases sitting between them. DNA of the CDR3: TGTGCCAGCAGCGAGCCGGGACTGCTTGTGCAGTTCTTC. This translates into CASSEPGLLVQFF.

The chain carries TRBV29-1 and TRBJ2-5; TRBD1 aligns across 12 bases. With V trimmed by 5 bases and J by 5 bases, 9 bases remained unmatched. Germline assignment: CDR1 SQVTM and CDR2 ANQGSEA. The CDR3 covers 15 residues. The CDR3 loop reads CSVMPGQGALETQYF. CDR3 sequence (DNA): TGCAGCGTTATGCCGGGACAGGGGGCGCTTGAGACCCAGTACTTC.

The V call is TRBV7-6, the J call TRBJ1-1, with a tentative D call TRBD1 (6 bases). V was shortened by 5 bases and J by 3 bases, with 10 bases between the two germline ends. The CDR3 has 13 amino acids. From germline, CDR1 is SGHVS and CDR2 FNYEAQ. CDR3 residues: CASSQGQHTEAFF. In nucleotides, the CDR3 is TGTGCCAGCAGCCAAGGACAGCACACTGAAGCTTTCTTT.

The V gene is TRBV29-1, the J gene TRBJ2-1; TRBD1 might be the D (6 bases). There are 14 residues in the CDR3. CDR1 and CDR2 from the germline V gene are SQVTM and ANQGSEA. V was pared by 1 base and J by 5 bases, with 12 bases between. The CDR3 DNA follows: TGCAGCGTTGAAGGGCAGGGGCTAGACAATGAGCAGTTCTTC. Protein: CSVEGQGLDNEQFF.